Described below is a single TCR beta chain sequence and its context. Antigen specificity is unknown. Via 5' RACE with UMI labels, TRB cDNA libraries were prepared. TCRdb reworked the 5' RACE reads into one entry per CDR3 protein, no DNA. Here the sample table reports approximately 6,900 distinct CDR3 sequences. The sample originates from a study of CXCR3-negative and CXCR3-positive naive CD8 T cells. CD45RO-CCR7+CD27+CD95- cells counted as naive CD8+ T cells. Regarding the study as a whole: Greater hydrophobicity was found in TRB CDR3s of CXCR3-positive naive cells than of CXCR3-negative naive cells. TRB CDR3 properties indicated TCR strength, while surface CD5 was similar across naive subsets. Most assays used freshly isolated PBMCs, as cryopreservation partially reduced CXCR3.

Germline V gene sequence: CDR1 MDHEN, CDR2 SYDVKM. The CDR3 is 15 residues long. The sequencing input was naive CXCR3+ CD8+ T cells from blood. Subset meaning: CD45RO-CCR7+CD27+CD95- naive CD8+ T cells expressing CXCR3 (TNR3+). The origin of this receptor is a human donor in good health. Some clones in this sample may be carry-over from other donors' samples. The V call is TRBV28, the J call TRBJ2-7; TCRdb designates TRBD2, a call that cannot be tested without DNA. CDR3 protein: CASSSPLPSSYEQYF.